This TCR beta chain comes out of a study of identifying expanded T cells in peripheral blood. Collection occurred without any documented infections or immune events in donors. Generated by immunoSEQ multiplex PCR, the TCRdb table keeps only in-frame clones and is missing some. This table holds tens of thousands of clones, roughly 88% found once. With 6 bases clipped from V and 4 bases from J, the junction kept 9 bases outside the gene matches. CDR3 length equals 15 residues. Germline loops: CDR1 LGHNA, CDR2 YSLEER. Specimen: blood. The sequence was obtained from a person between 18 and 75 years old in good health. The V and J genes are TRBV4-3 and TRBJ2-5; 9 positions agree with TRBD1. The CDR3 DNA reads as TGCGCCAGCAGTCAAACAGGGGGCTTAGCAGAGACCCAGTACTTC. Its protein is CASSQTGGLAETQYF.